Described below is a single T cell receptor beta chain sequence and its context. MiXCR, run by TCRdb on the RT-PCR reads, gives a single entry per CDR3 protein. The repertoire holds 450,000 to 700,000 distinct CDR3 sequences, with about 15% as singletons. Germline lookup yields CDR1 MDHEN and CDR2 SYDVKM. V was trimmed by 5 bases and J by 2 bases, leaving 15 bases between them. CDR3 length equals 15 residues. This specimen comes from a study of response to subunit inactivated influenza vaccine. This TCR came from a man aged 50 to 60 who received an inactivated influenza vaccine. V usage is TRBV28 and J usage is TRBJ2-5; tentative D call: TRBD1 (6 bases). Sequences were derived from PBMCs from blood, sampled 12 days after vaccination. The CDR3 DNA reads TGTGCCAGCAGTCCACCGGGACAAGTACAAGAGACCCAGTACTTC. Translating it yields CASSPPGQVQETQYF.